This is a list of T cell receptor beta chains from one sample in a study of CD8+ T cells in alopecia areata. The protocol was immunoSEQ multiplex PCR, while the TCRdb copy is restricted to in-frame clones and leaves out a portion. This table holds about 110,000 clones, under 60% found once. The sample taken for sequencing was NKG2D-low CD8+ T cells sorted from blood. The receptors were gathered from a human donor with alopecia areata. The CDR3 runs from the conserved cysteine through the conserved F or W. The D gene is left open where the match is weak. Not all rows give a size; the values are once, few, many and, for expanded clones, a class.

>-|TRBJ1-5|TRBV7-9|few
CASTSERDGYQPQHF
TGTGCCAGCACCTCGGAGAGGGACGGGTATCAGCCCCAGCATTTT
>-|TRBJ1-1|TRBV29-1|-
CSVVTITEAFF
TGCAGCGTTGTTACAATCACTGAAGCTTTCTTT
>TRBD1|TRBJ1-2|TRBV29-1|-
CSATDRGQGGYTF
TGCAGCGCGACGGACAGGGGCCAAGGCGGCTACACCTTC
>-|TRBJ1-2|TRBV2|-
CALRTGGGYTF
TGTGCCCTACGAACGGGTGGGGGCTACACCTTC
>-|TRBJ2-4|TRBV7-9|-
CASSGNVNKNIQYF
TGTGCCAGCAGCGGGAATGTGAACAAAAACATTCAGTACTTC
>-|TRBJ2-7|TRBV19|-
CASIGQGSYEQYF
TGTGCCAGTATTGGCCAGGGATCCTACGAGCAGTACTTC
>TRBD1|TRBJ2-5|TRBV14|-
CASSQGQGFEGQYF
TGTGCCAGCAGCCAAGGACAGGGGTTTGAGGGCCAGTACTTC
>TRBD2|TRBJ2-3|TRBV7-7|-
CASSPGLAGDTQYF
TGTGCTAGCAGCCCCGGACTAGCGGGAGATACGCAGTATTTT
>-|TRBJ1-2|TRBV27|once
CASSSTGPTSGYTF
TGTGCCAGCAGTTCGACGGGTCCCACGAGTGGCTACACCTTC
>-|TRBJ2-7|TRBV6-1|-
CASSEARIAAYEQYF
TGTGCCAGCAGTGAAGCGCGGATAGCGGCTTACGAGCAGTACTTC
>TRBD1|TRBJ2-3|TRBV27|-
CASSLSARGIDTQYF
TGTGCCAGCAGTTTATCGGCCAGGGGGATAGATACGCAGTATTTT
>-|TRBJ2-2|TRBV13|few
CASSLRSVGGELFF
TGTGCCAGCAGCTTAAGAAGTGTGGGCGGGGAGCTGTTTTTT
>-|TRBJ2-7|TRBV4-2|once
CASSQEPSEAYEQYF
TGTGCCAGCAGCCAAGAGCCTAGCGAGGCCTACGAGCAGTACTTC
>-|TRBJ1-3|TRBV27|-
CASSLAGLGNTIYF
TGTGCCAGCAGTTTAGCTGGGCTCGGAAACACCATATATTTT
>-|TRBJ2-7|TRBV6-6|-
CASSPSYEQYF
TGTGCCAGCAGTCCTTCCTACGAGCAGTACTTC
>-|TRBJ2-1|TRBV4-1|-
CASSLALPGDEQFF
TGCGCCAGCAGCCTAGCTTTACCGGGCGATGAGCAGTTCTTC
>-|TRBJ1-1|TRBV27|-
CASSLTGPITEAFF
TGTGCCAGCAGTCTGACCGGCCCAATCACTGAAGCTTTCTTT
>-|TRBJ2-1|TRBV19|-
CAKDPRGGQDNEQFF
TGTGCCAAGGACCCTAGGGGAGGCCAGGACAATGAGCAGTTCTTC
>TRBD2|TRBJ2-7|TRBV7-9|once
CASSPPPLAGGSYEQYF
TGTGCCAGCAGCCCACCCCCTCTAGCGGGAGGCTCCTACGAGCAGTACTTC
>TRBD2|TRBJ2-7|TRBV13|once
CASSLGVAGEYEQYF
TGTGCCAGCAGCTTAGGTGTAGCGGGAGAGTACGAGCAGTACTTC
>-|TRBJ2-5|TRBV2|few
CASSAVAETQYF
TGTGCCAGCAGTGCCGTGGCAGAGACCCAGTACTTC
>TRBD2|TRBJ2-7|TRBV14|-
CASSKRGLSYEQYF
TGTGCCAGCAGCAAAAGGGGACTATCCTACGAGCAGTACTTC
>-|TRBJ2-7|TRBV7-9|few
CASGSYPANSYYEQYF
TGTGCCAGCGGGAGCTACCCAGCCAATTCCTACTACGAGCAGTACTTC
>-|TRBJ1-1|TRBV15|-
CATSRDPTPGEAFF
TGTGCCACCAGCAGAGATCCAACACCGGGTGAAGCTTTCTTT
>TRBD2|TRBJ2-1|TRBV4-2|few
CASSQETSGTYNEQFF
TGTGCCAGCAGCCAAGAGACTAGCGGGACCTACAATGAGCAGTTCTTC
>TRBD1|TRBJ2-3|TRBV29-1|-
CSGTGLQDTQYF
TGCAGCGGGACAGGGTTGCAAGATACGCAGTATTTT
>-|TRBJ1-1|TRBV7-9|-
CASRPERNTEAFF
TGTGCCAGCAGGCCCGAGAGAAACACTGAAGCTTTCTTT
>TRBD1|TRBJ2-1|TRBV13|-
CASSALQGPTYNEQFF
TGTGCCAGCAGCGCCCTACAGGGGCCGACCTACAATGAGCAGTTCTTC
>-|TRBJ2-7|TRBV19|few
CASSIGSPAYEQYF
TGTGCCAGTAGTATAGGATCCCCAGCCTACGAGCAGTACTTC
>-|TRBJ2-2|TRBV7-9|-
CASSFMNTGELFF
TGTGCCAGCAGCTTCATGAACACCGGGGAGCTGTTTTTT
>-|TRBJ2-1|TRBV7-9|-
CASTKNERPTSSYNEQFF
TGTGCCAGCACCAAAAACGAGCGACCGACGAGCTCCTACAATGAGCAGTTCTTC